The 9 T cell receptor beta chains reported below all come from one sample, sequenced in a study of chemoradiotherapy in HPV16-positive cancers. Repertoires were generated with immunoSEQ multiplex PCR, while TCRdb's copy carries only in-frame clones and drops some. The sample includes some 17,000 clones, under 90% of them seen just once. The specimen was blood, collected from a patient who underwent chemoradiotherapy. These receptors all come from a human donor with HPV-associated anogenital cancer.

J is TRBJ1-4 and V is TRBV28; 8 bases line up with TRBD1. The germline V gene has CDR1 MDHEN and CDR2 SYDVKM. J was trimmed by 0 bases and V by 5 bases; bases with no gene match: 8. The CDR3 has 17 amino acids. In DNA, the CDR3 is TGTGCCAGCAGTCGGAGGGCAGGGGGCGCAACTAATGAAAAACTGTTTTTT. It specifies CASSRRAGGATNEKLFF. The whole variable domain, remainder taken from reference TRBV28 and TRBJ1-4, is DVKVTQSSRYLVKRTGEKVFLECVQDMDHENMFWYRQDPGLGLRLIYFSYDVKMKEKGDIPEGYSVSREKKERFSLILESASTNQTSMYLCASSRRAGGATNEKLFFGSGTQLSVL.

The rearrangement links TRBV7-9 to TRBJ1-3; a possible D gene is TRBD1 (6 bases). The CDR3 is 16 amino acids. Per the germline V gene, CDR1 is SEHNR and CDR2 is FQNEAQ (reference sequence). V lost 0 bases and J lost 4, with 13 bases in between. The CDR3 coding sequence is TGTGCCAGCAGCTTAGCGGGGGCAGGGCAAGGAAACACCATATATTTT. Translating it yields CASSLAGAGQGNTIYF.

The gene calls are TRBV6-5 and TRBJ2-7; D ambiguous. The CDR3 length is 14 residues. Looked up from germline, CDR1 is MNHEY and CDR2 is SVGAGI. V shed 5 bases and J shed 0 bases, with 11 bases lying between them. CDR3 in DNA: TGTGCCAGCAGTCCAAAGACGCTCTCCTACGAGCAGTACTTC. It codes for CASSPKTLSYEQYF.

The chain has TRBV7-2 and TRBJ1-5; D is possibly TRBD1 (6 bases). Trimming removed 1 base at V and 7 bases at J, with 8 bases between. This CDR3 has 13 residues. Germline CDR1 reads SGHTA; CDR2 reads FQGNSA. The CDR3 spells CASSLEGVQPQHF. The CDR3 region has the DNA TGTGCCAGCAGCTTAGAGGGGGTCCAGCCCCAGCATTTT. The whole variable domain, remainder taken from reference TRBV7-2 and TRBJ1-5, is GAGVSQSPSNKVTEKGKDVELRCDPISGHTALYWYRQSLGQGLEFLIYFQGNSAPDKSGLPSDRFSAERTGGSVSTLTIQRTQQEDSAVYLCASSLEGVQPQHFGDGTRLSIL.

The chain uses TRBV2 and TRBJ1-4, with 8 bases matching TRBD1. CDR3 length: 14 amino acids. V lost 3 bases and J lost 7; bases outside the gene matches: 4. Germline V lookup: CDR1 SNHLY, CDR2 FYNNEI. The CDR3 DNA is TGTGCCAGCAGTGACAGGGGGCTGGCTGAAAAACTGTTTTTT. Encoded protein: CASSDRGLAEKLFF.

The chain couples TRBV7-9 to TRBJ2-7; 8 bases are shared with TRBD1. The length of the CDR3 is 18 residues. The V gene's germline CDR1 is SEHNR and CDR2 FQNEAQ (reference sequence). V dropped 3 bases and J dropped 2; count of bases not matched to a gene: 15. The CDR3 reads CASSFGRQSGQVTYEQYF. The CDR3 DNA follows: TGTGCCAGCAGCTTCGGAAGACAATCGGGACAGGTGACCTACGAGCAGTACTTC.

This clone was detected once. The chain carries TRBV5-4 and TRBJ1-2, with 9 bases that match TRBD1. Germline CDR1 is SGHNT and CDR2 is YYREEE (reference sequence). The junction had 8 bases not matched to a gene; V was cut back by 4 bases and J by 7 bases. This CDR3 region has 14 residues. CDR3 in DNA: TGTGCCAGCAGCCCGGGACAGGGACGTGGTGGCTACACCTTC. It translates to CASSPGQGRGGYTF.

Turning to this clone: One end of the junction is discordant with germline, which a read error may explain. The V and J genes are TRBV5-6 and TRBJ2-3; TRBD2 matches 12 bases. The CDR3 has 13 amino acids. Germline V gene data show CDR1 as SGHDT and CDR2 as YYEEEE. The CDR3 DNA follows: TGTGCCAGCAGCTTGGGTCTAGCGGGAGGGATCCTATTT. Amino acid sequence: CASSLGLAGGILF.

This clone has a single count. The gene calls are TRBV5-5 and TRBJ2-3; weak D call: TRBD1 (5 bases). CDR1 and CDR2 from the germline V gene are SGHKS and YYEKEE (reference sequence). The V gene lost 0 bases and the J gene lost 5 bases, with 19 bases spanning the gap. The CDR3 is 17 residues long. The CDR3 DNA follows: TGTGCCAGCAGCTTGGAATTGGGGCCCTTCTTAGGAGATACGCAGTATTTT. This sequence encodes CASSLELGPFLGDTQYF.